This TCR beta chain was sequenced in a study of T cell responses to AZD1222 COVID-19 vaccine. Study-level points and caveats: CD4 TCRs covered the whole spike, strongest at regions 160-218 and 743-854. Spike-specific TCR breadth and depth rose after two AZD1222 doses. Among the donors, most were white British and more were female, and clonal diversity was possibly underestimated. Close to half of spike-specific TCRs reportedly recognize unmutated variant regions.

As concerns this clone: Its matching antigen is unknown.

Generated by immunoSEQ multiplex PCR, the TCRdb table keeps only in-frame clones and is missing some. The repertoire includes about 110,000 clones, approximately 90% of them detected once, and approximately 3.1% sits in the top ten. Specimen: peripheral blood, collected on day 0 of MenACWY control vaccination. This receptor was identified in an adult in good health.

The DNA of the CDR3 is TGTGCCAGCAGCCCGACAGTAGAAGAGACCCAGTACTTC. Amino acid sequence: CASSPTVEETQYF. V is TRBV6-5 and J is TRBJ2-5, with TRBD1 as a possible D gene (5 bases). The V gene lost 6 bases and the J gene lost 3 bases, with 11 bases spanning the gap. CDR3 length equals 13 residues. From germline, CDR1 is MNHEY and CDR2 SVGAGI.